Listed here is a single T cell receptor beta chain. Its antigen is not known. The data were taken from a study of cytomegalovirus exposure and HLA in healthy donors. Study observations and caveats: Other equally common chains were less clonally expanded than HLA-associated TCR beta chains, a later analysis showed.

Both 60 Vbeta primers and 13 Jbeta primers went into the PCR. The data were produced by immunoSEQ multiplex PCR, yet TCRdb's version contains in-frame clones alone and is incomplete. The sample holds approximately 210,000 clones, around 75% seen once. V dropped 3 bases and J dropped 5; count of bases not matched to a gene: 11. CDR1 is SGHTA, CDR2 FQGNSA, per germline. CDR3 length: 16 amino acids. The chain is built from TRBV7-2 and TRBJ2-5; 8 bases match TRBD2. Sequencing input: PBMCs. The receptor comes from a male donor in good health and CMV-seropositive. As DNA, the CDR3 is TGTGCCAGCAGCTTCCTAGCGGGCGCCTCAGGGGAGACCCAGTACTTC. It translates to CASSFLAGASGETQYF.